The T cell receptor (beta chain) described here comes from a study of CD4 T cells in relation to SARS-CoV-2 and coronaviruses. Using immunoSEQ multiplex PCR, the repertoire was profiled, and TCRdb retains in-frame clones only, with some absent. The sample includes about 38,000 clones, about three quarters of them seen just once. With respect to this clone: The target antigen is unknown.

General study findings and limits: In around 63% of donors, memory CD4+ clonotypes crossrecognized SARS-CoV-2 and at least one common cold coronavirus spike.

The CDR3 runs to 15 residues. Per the germline V gene, CDR1 is LNHDA and CDR2 is SQIVND (reference sequence). The V gene end was trimmed by 7 bases and the J gene end by 1 base; junction bases not matched to a gene: 8. This chain connects TRBV19 to TRBJ2-3; TRBD2 aligns across 7 bases. This clonotype originated in an adult with COVID-19. The sample consisted of memory CD4+ T cells from PBMCs, cultured in vitro. The CDR3 sequence is CASMKTSTRTDTQYF. CDR3 nucleotides: TGTGCCAGTATGAAGACTAGCACCCGCACAGATACGCAGTATTTT.